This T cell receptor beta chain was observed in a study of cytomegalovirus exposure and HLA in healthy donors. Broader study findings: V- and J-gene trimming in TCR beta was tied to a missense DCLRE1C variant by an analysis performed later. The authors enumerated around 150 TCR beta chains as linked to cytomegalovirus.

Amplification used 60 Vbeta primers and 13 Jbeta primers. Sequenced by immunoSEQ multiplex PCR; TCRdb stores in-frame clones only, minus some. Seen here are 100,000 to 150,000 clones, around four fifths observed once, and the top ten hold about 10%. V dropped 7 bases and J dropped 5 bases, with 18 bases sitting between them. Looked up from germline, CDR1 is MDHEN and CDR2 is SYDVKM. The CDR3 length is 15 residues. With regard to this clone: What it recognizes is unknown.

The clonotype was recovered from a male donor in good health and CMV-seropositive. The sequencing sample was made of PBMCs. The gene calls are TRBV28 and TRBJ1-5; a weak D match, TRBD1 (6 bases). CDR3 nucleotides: TGTGCCAGCATCTCAGGGGCCTGGGGGCATCAGCCCCAGCATTTT. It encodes CASISGAWGHQPQHF.